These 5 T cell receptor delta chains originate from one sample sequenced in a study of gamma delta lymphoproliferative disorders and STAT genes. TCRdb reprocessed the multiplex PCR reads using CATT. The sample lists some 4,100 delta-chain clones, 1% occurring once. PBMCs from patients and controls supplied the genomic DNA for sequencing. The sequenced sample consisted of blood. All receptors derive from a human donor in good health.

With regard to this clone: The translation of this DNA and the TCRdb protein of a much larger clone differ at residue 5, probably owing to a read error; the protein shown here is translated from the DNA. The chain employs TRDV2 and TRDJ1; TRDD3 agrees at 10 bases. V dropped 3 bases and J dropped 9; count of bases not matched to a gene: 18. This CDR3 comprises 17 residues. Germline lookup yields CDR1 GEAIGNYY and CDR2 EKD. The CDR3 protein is CACDAVGTGGSTGELIF. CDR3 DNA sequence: TGTGCCTGTGACGCCGTGGGGACTGGGGGATCCACGGGGGAACTCATCTTT.

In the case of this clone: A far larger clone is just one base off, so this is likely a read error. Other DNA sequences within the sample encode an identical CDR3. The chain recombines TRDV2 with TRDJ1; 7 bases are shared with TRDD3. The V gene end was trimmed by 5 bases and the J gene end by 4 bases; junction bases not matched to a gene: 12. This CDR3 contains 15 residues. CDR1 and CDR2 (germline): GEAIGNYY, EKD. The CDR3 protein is CACGVGRGIHDKLIF. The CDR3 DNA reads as TGTGCCTGTGGCGTTGGGCGAGGGATACACGATAAACTCATCTTT.

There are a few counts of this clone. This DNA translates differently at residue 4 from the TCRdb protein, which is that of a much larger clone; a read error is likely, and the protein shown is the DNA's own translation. DNA for the CDR3: TGTGCCTTTCCCCTTCCTACGTTTCTTTTCTGGGGGATACGGGCGTACACCGATAAACTCATCTTT. Its protein product is CAFPLPTFLFWGIRAYTDKLIF. This chain links TRDV3 with TRDJ1; 12 bases are shared with TRDD3. The V segment lost 2 bases and the J segment 0 bases; nucleotides outside the gene matches: 25. The CDR3 is made up of 22 amino acids. Per the germline V gene, CDR1 is TVYSNPD and CDR2 is GDNSRS (reference sequence).

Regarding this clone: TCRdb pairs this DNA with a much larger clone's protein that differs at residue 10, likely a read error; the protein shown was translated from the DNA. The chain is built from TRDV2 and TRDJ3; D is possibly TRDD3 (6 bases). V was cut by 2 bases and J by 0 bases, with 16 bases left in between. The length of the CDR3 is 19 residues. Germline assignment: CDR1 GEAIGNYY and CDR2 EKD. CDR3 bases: TGTGCCTGTGACAACGCTGGGGACCCAGGCTCCTGGGACACCCGACAGATGTTTTTC. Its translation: CACDNAGDPGSWDTRQMFF.

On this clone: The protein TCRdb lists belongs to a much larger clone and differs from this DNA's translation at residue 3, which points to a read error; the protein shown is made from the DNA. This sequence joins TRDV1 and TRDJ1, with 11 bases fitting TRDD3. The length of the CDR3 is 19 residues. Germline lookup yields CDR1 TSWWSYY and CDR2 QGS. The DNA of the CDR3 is TGTGCTCCTGGGGAACCCACCTACGCTGGGGGATACAGGTTAGGTAAACTCATCTTT. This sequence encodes CAPGEPTYAGGYRLGKLIF.